The 18 T cell receptor beta chains below all came from one sample that was sequenced in a study of T cell responses to AZD1222 COVID-19 vaccine. TCRdb keeps only in-frame clones here, not all; method: immunoSEQ multiplex PCR. The table records some 160,000 clones, 85% to 95% of them present only once. Sequenced here: peripheral blood, sampled on day 0 of AZD1222 vaccination. These receptors were taken from an adult in good health.

This rearrangement joins TRBV28 to TRBJ1-2; D ambiguous. This CDR3 region has 14 residues. The germline V gene has CDR1 MDHEN and CDR2 SYDVKM. V was shortened by 7 bases and J by 2 bases, with 14 bases between the two germline ends. Written as DNA, the CDR3 is TGTGCCAGCACTCACGACCCAATAAACTATGGCTACACCTTC. Translation gives CASTHDPINYGYTF.

V is TRBV9 and J is TRBJ2-1, with D possibly being TRBD1 (6 bases). V was clipped by 0 bases and J by 6 bases, with 13 bases between them. The CDR3 is 15 residues long. The germline gives CDR1 SGDLS, CDR2 YYNGEE. Written as DNA, the CDR3 is TGTGCCAGCAGCGTAGATCAGGGGACCCTCAATGAGCAGTTCTTC. Protein: CASSVDQGTLNEQFF.

The V and J genes are TRBV2 and TRBJ2-7, with D unresolved. Germline V lookup: CDR1 SNHLY, CDR2 FYNNEI. The CDR3 length is 11 residues. V shed 6 bases and J shed 2 bases, with 5 bases lying between them. CDR3: CASRETYEQYF. CDR3 bases: TGTGCCAGCAGGGAAACCTACGAGCAGTACTTC.

The V and J genes are TRBV3-1 (or the pseudogene TRBV3-2) and TRBJ1-1, with D perhaps TRBD1 (5 bases). The CDR3 loop spans 16 amino acids. The V and J ends lost 4 bases and 1 base respectively, with 16 bases between them. From germline, CDR1 is LGHDT and CDR2 YNNKEL (reference sequence). The CDR3 coding sequence is TGTGCCAGCAGCCCCGGGCCACAGGCGGGGAACACTGAAGCTTTCTTT. Its translation is CASSPGPQAGNTEAFF.

The chain links TRBV2 to TRBJ2-7, with a weak D call TRBD2 (6 bases). The CDR3 contains 14 residues. The V end lost 6 bases, the J end lost 2 bases, and 14 bases lay between the germline ends. The V gene's germline CDR1 is SNHLY and CDR2 FYNNEI. CDR3 sequence reads: CASRIGAGPYEQYF. For the CDR3, the DNA is TGTGCCAGCAGGATAGGGGCGGGGCCCTACGAGCAGTACTTC.

V is TRBV29-1 and J is TRBJ1-2; a weak D match, TRBD1 (5 bases). CDR3 length: 12 residues. The V gene lost 1 base and the J gene lost 7 bases, with 10 bases spanning the gap. Per the germline V gene, CDR1 is SQVTM and CDR2 is ANQGSEA. CDR3 nucleotides: TGCAGCGTTGAAGTAGGGGCGGGTGGCTACACCTTC. Translation: CSVEVGAGGYTF. Supplemented by reference TRBV29-1 and TRBJ1-2, the full variable domain reads SAVISQKPSRDICQRGTSLTIQCQVDSQVTMMFWYRQQPGQSLTLIATANQGSEATYESGFVIDKFPISRPNLTFSTLTVSNMSPEDSSIYLCSVEVGAGGYTFGSGTRLTVV.

The J gene is TRBJ2-5, the V gene TRBV11-3, with 11 bases lining up with TRBD2. Germline lookup yields CDR1 SGHNT and CDR2 YENEEA. The CDR3 is made up of 15 amino acids. V was pared by 4 bases and J by 5 bases, with 6 bases of the junction left unmatched. CDR3: CASSSKGLAVETQYF. The CDR3 nucleotides are TGTGCCAGCAGCTCAAAGGGACTAGCGGTCGAGACCCAGTACTTC.

V and J are TRBV7-3 and TRBJ1-2, with D perhaps TRBD1 (5 bases). There are 13 residues in the CDR3. Germline-derived CDR1 and CDR2 are SGHTA and FQGTGA. The V and J ends lost 3 bases and 8 bases respectively, with 13 bases between them. CDR3 in DNA: TGTGCCAGCAGCTTGTCCAGGGAGACCGGCTACACCTTC. It is translated as CASSLSRETGYTF.

The chain links TRBV27 to TRBJ2-7; D is ambiguous. Germline values: CDR1 MNHEY, CDR2 SMNVEV (reference sequence). V lost 0 bases, J lost 0 bases, and 9 bases lay in between. The CDR3 is 15 residues long. The CDR3 DNA reads as TGTGCCAGCAGTTTATCCCACTCGAGCTCCTACGAGCAGTACTTC. Amino acid sequence: CASSLSHSSSYEQYF.

The rearrangement uses TRBV6-4 and TRBJ1-1, with unresolved D. V lost 8 bases, J lost 3 bases, and 19 bases lay in between. Germline V gene sequence: CDR1 MRHNA, CDR2 SNTAGT. CDR3 length: 15 amino acids. DNA of the CDR3: TGTGCCAGCTCCCCTTTCCGGGAAGCAGACACTGAAGCTTTCTTT. Amino acids: CASSPFREADTEAFF.

The J gene is TRBJ1-1, the V gene TRBV7-9; 8 nucleotides match TRBD1. Germline CDR1 is SEHNR and CDR2 is FQNEAQ (reference sequence). The CDR3 spans 15 residues. J was trimmed by 0 bases and V by 7 bases; bases with no gene match: 7. CDR3 loop: CASTSTGVMNTEAFF. The CDR3 DNA is TGTGCCAGCACCTCGACAGGGGTCATGAACACTGAAGCTTTCTTT.

The V gene is TRBV2, the J gene TRBJ1-2; 12 bases are a match to TRBD1. From germline, CDR1 is SNHLY and CDR2 FYNNEI. The length of the CDR3 is 16 residues. The V and J ends lost 6 bases and 8 bases, in that order; junction bases with no gene match: 13. The CDR3 region is CASSSQGTGGGRGYTF. The CDR3 DNA is TGTGCCAGCAGCAGCCAAGGGACAGGGGGCGGGAGAGGCTACACCTTC.

The chain carries TRBV27 and TRBJ2-2; possibly TRBD2 for D (5 bases). The ends were cut back, 2 bases at V and 4 bases at J, with 14 bases in the middle. This CDR3 has 16 residues. Looked up from germline, CDR1 is MNHEY and CDR2 is SMNVEV (reference sequence). CDR3 region: CASSLEGTTITGELFF. The CDR3 DNA sequence: TGTGCCAGCAGTTTAGAGGGCACCACTATCACCGGGGAGCTGTTTTTT.

In this sample, this clone turned up once. The V and J genes are TRBV2 and TRBJ1-5, with unresolved D. The CDR3 totals 15 residues. CDR1 is SNHLY, CDR2 FYNNEI, per germline. Trimming removed 6 bases from V and 7 bases from J, with 19 bases in between. In DNA, the CDR3 is TGTGCCAGCAGCACCTCCGAGGGCCGGGGACAGCCCCAGCATTTT. Residues: CASSTSEGRGQPQHF.

V is TRBV12-3 or TRBV12-4 and J is TRBJ1-2; D perhaps matches TRBD1 (6 bases). Trimming cost V 1 base and J 8 bases, with 11 bases left between them. The CDR3 length is 13 residues. The CDR3 region is CASSLGGARGYTF. The CDR3, as DNA: TGTGCCAGCAGTTTAGGGGGGGCGCGGGGCTACACCTTC.

The chain uses TRBV6-4 and TRBJ1-6; D uncertain. CDR3 length equals 13 residues. Germline V gives CDR1 MRHNA, CDR2 SNTAGT. Trimming removed 3 bases at V and 7 bases at J, with 7 bases between. The CDR3 spells CASSEFLNSPLHF. The CDR3 bases are TGTGCCAGCAGTGAATTCCTAAATTCACCCCTCCACTTT.

In its sample, this clone was seen a few times. The V and J genes are TRBV7-9 and TRBJ2-7; TRBD2 is a possible D gene (5 bases). V shed 10 bases and J shed 3 bases, with 10 bases lying between them. The CDR3 runs to 11 residues. The germline V gene encodes CDR1 SEHNR and CDR2 FQNEAQ (reference sequence). The chain's CDR3 is CATHEGYEQYF. In DNA, the CDR3 is TGTGCCACACATGAGGGCTACGAGCAGTACTTC.

V is TRBV5-1 and J is TRBJ2-2, with D perhaps assigned TRBD1 or TRBD2 (5 bases each). Trimming pared 2 bases from V and 7 bases from J, leaving 15 bases between. CDR1 is SGHRS, CDR2 YFSETQ, per germline. This CDR3 has 15 amino acids. The CDR3 here is CASSFQGALGGELFF. Written as DNA, the CDR3 is TGCGCCAGCAGCTTCCAGGGAGCGTTAGGCGGGGAGCTGTTTTTT.